Following are 20 T cell receptor beta chains from one sample sequenced in a study of cytomegalovirus exposure and HLA in healthy donors. Generated by immunoSEQ multiplex PCR, the TCRdb table keeps only in-frame clones and is missing some. The sample lists fewer than 250,000 clones, approximately 87% occurring once. The material sequenced was PBMCs. These receptors were obtained from a woman aged 18-29 years in good health and CMV-seronegative.

The chain recombines TRBV2 with TRBJ2-2; perhaps TRBD1 as D (8 bases). With 11 bases removed from V and 7 bases from J, the gap between germline ends came to 17 bases. CDR3 length: 13 residues. Germline V gene data show CDR1 as SNHLY and CDR2 as FYNNEI. The CDR3 reads CAGNRGGGGELFF. In nucleotides, the CDR3 is TGTGCCGGCAACAGGGGGGGCGGCGGGGAGCTGTTTTTT.

The CDR3 reads CASSSRTQETQYF. DNA of the CDR3: TGTGCCAGCAGCTCCCGCACTCAAGAGACCCAGTACTTC. The rearrangement links TRBV7-2 to TRBJ2-5; no clear D. Trimming stripped 4 bases from V and 2 bases from J, with 8 bases between. The CDR3 covers 13 residues. The germline V gene encodes CDR1 SGHTA and CDR2 FQGNSA.

This CDR3 reads CASSLEFRPDNEQFF. The CDR3 coding sequence is TGCGCCAGCAGCTTGGAATTCCGACCCGACAATGAGCAGTTCTTC. The J gene is TRBJ2-1, the V gene TRBV5-1; no reliable D call. Germline-derived CDR1 and CDR2 are SGHRS and YFSETQ. CDR3 size: 15 residues. V was clipped by 0 bases and J by 5 bases, with 12 bases between them.

V gene TRBV2 combines with J gene TRBJ2-1; TRBD2 agrees at 14 bases. J was trimmed by 2 bases and V by 2 bases; bases with no gene match: 8. Germline values: CDR1 SNHLY, CDR2 FYNNEI. The CDR3 extends over 19 amino acids. The CDR3 DNA sequence: TGTGCCAGCAGTGAACCGGGACTAGCGGGAGAAGCGGCCTACAATGAGCAGTTCTTC. Residues: CASSEPGLAGEAAYNEQFF.

CDR3 nucleotides: TGTGCCAGCCTCAAACGACAGGGTAGGAACACTGAAGCTTTCTTT. Encoded protein: CASLKRQGRNTEAFF. The chain has TRBV2 and TRBJ1-1, with 7 bases aligning to TRBD1. V shed 8 bases and J 1 base; nucleotides not matched to a gene: 10. Per germline, CDR1 SNHLY and CDR2 FYNNEI. This CDR3 has 15 amino acids.

This clone was detected once. The chain recombines TRBV5-4 with TRBJ2-1; D is undetermined. CDR1 and CDR2 (germline): SGHNT, YYREEE (reference sequence). V lost 0 bases and J lost 7, with 5 bases in between. The CDR3 extends over 12 amino acids. CDR3 sequence reads: CASSLDANEQFF. In nucleotides, the CDR3 is TGTGCCAGCAGCTTGGATGCGAATGAGCAGTTCTTC.

The J gene is TRBJ1-1, the V gene TRBV6-5; a weak D match, TRBD1 (6 bases). Trimming left V 2 bases short and J 5 bases short, with 12 bases between. Germline loops: CDR1 MNHEY, CDR2 SVGAGI. This CDR3 is 14 amino acids long. The CDR3 sequence: CASSYGGALTEAFF. The CDR3 DNA is TGTGCCAGCAGTTACGGGGGGGCGCTTACTGAAGCTTTCTTT.

The chain has TRBV6-6 and TRBJ1-5; D unclear. The germline gives CDR1 MNHNY, CDR2 SVGAGI (reference sequence). The V end was cut by 0 bases, the J end by 4 bases, with 10 bases between. The CDR3 has 15 amino acids. CDR3 loop: CASSYSRSANQPQHF. As DNA, the CDR3 is TGTGCCAGCAGTTACTCTCGGTCCGCAAATCAGCCCCAGCATTTT.

In its sample, this clone was seen a few times. CDR3 amino acids: CASSHGQRTEAFF. The CDR3 DNA follows: TGTGCCAGCAGCCACGGCCAGAGGACTGAAGCTTTCTTT. This rearrangement joins TRBV11-2 to TRBJ1-1; D ambiguous. V was pared by 5 bases and J by 5 bases, with 12 bases between. This CDR3 has 13 residues. Germline loops: CDR1 SGHAT, CDR2 FQNNGV.

The chain couples TRBV2 to TRBJ1-1; D not resolved. This CDR3 is 13 amino acids long. Between the trimmed V and J ends, which lost 7 bases and 1 base, there was a span of 10 bases. Germline loops: CDR1 SNHLY, CDR2 FYNNEI. CDR3 in amino acids: CASNSDKNTEAFF. CDR3 DNA sequence: TGTGCCAGCAATAGTGACAAGAACACTGAAGCTTTCTTT.

The CDR3 DNA sequence: TGTGCCAGCAGTTTAGGGGGACCGTACTCTGGAAACACCATATATTTT. Protein sequence: CASSLGGPYSGNTIYF. This chain links TRBV28 with TRBJ1-3; TRBD1 might be the D (5 bases). Germline V lookup: CDR1 MDHEN, CDR2 SYDVKM. This CDR3 contains 16 residues. V was trimmed by 2 bases and J by 0 bases, leaving 11 bases between them.

The gene calls are TRBV7-8 and TRBJ1-2; D is unclear. Germline loops: CDR1 SGHVS, CDR2 FQNEAQ. The CDR3 contains 14 residues. V lost 1 base and J 4 bases, leaving 10 bases between the germline ends. The CDR3 sequence: CASSLESGLYGYTF. CDR3 DNA sequence: TGTGCCAGCAGCTTAGAGTCAGGACTCTATGGCTACACCTTC.

J is TRBJ2-3 and V is TRBV5-1; 9 bases line up with TRBD2. J gave up 12 bases and V 0 bases, and 8 bases lay outside the gene matches. This CDR3 has 14 amino acids. From germline, CDR1 is SGHRS and CDR2 YFSETQ. The CDR3 DNA sequence: TGCGCCAGCAGCTTGGATGATAGCGGGGGTTCTCAGTATTTT. This codes for CASSLDDSGGSQYF.

The rearrangement uses TRBV29-1 and TRBJ2-5; D is uncertain. Germline-derived CDR1 and CDR2 are SQVTM and ANQGSEA. Trimming shortened V by 4 bases and J by 2 bases, and 8 bases separated the two germline ends. The CDR3 is 12 amino acids. The DNA for the CDR3 is TGCAGCGTTGCCGCTCGGCAAGAGACCCAGTACTTC. Amino acid sequence: CSVAARQETQYF.

This chain uses TRBV25-1 with TRBJ2-5; 8 nucleotides agree with TRBD1. Germline values: CDR1 MGHDK, CDR2 SYGVNS. The CDR3 runs to 15 residues. V trimming: 4 bases; J trimming: 5 bases; junction bases outside the gene matches: 9. CDR3 coding DNA: TGTGCCAGCAGTGTAGACAGGGGATTTATGGAGACCCAGTACTTC. Protein sequence: CASSVDRGFMETQYF. Complete variable domain (other parts from reference TRBV25-1 and TRBJ2-5): EADIYQTPRYLVIGTGKKITLECSQTMGHDKMYWYQQDPGMELHLIHYSYGVNSTEKGDLSSESTVSRIRTEHFPLTLESARPSHTSQYLCASSVDRGFMETQYFGPGTRLLVL.

The V call is TRBV5-4, the J call TRBJ2-7; maybe TRBD2 (6 bases). This CDR3 is built from 16 residues. V was shortened by 4 bases and J by 3 bases, with 20 bases between the two germline ends. From germline, CDR1 is SGHNT and CDR2 YYREEE (reference sequence). CDR3 protein: CASSRLGRTALYEQYF. CDR3 coding DNA: TGTGCCAGCAGCCGCTTGGGGAGGACGGCTCTCTACGAGCAGTACTTC.

The genes are TRBV30 and TRBJ2-5; TRBD1 might be the D (6 bases). Germline V gene data show CDR1 as GTSNPN and CDR2 as SVGIG (reference sequence). The CDR3 has 13 amino acids. V was shortened by 5 bases and J by 7 bases, with 17 bases between the two germline ends. The CDR3 spells CAWADRTYGTQYF. CDR3 nucleotide sequence: TGTGCCTGGGCTGACAGGACTTACGGGACCCAGTACTTC.

The V and J genes are TRBV10-2 and TRBJ2-1; 12 nucleotides align to TRBD2. Trimming removed 4 bases from V and 5 bases from J; junction bases left unmatched: 0. This CDR3 comprises 14 residues. Germline CDR1 is WSHSY and CDR2 is SAAADI. The CDR3 DNA reads as TGCGCCAGCAGTGGGACTAGCGGGAACAATGAGCAGTTCTTC. Its protein product is CASSGTSGNNEQFF.

The V and J genes are TRBV6-6 and TRBJ2-1; TRBD2 matches at 14 bases. The trim removed 5 bases at V and 8 bases at J, leaving 5 bases unmatched. This CDR3 spans 15 amino acids. Germline-derived CDR1 and CDR2 are MNHNY and SVGAGI (reference sequence). CDR3 nucleotide sequence: TGTGCCAGCAGTGGAGGGACTAGCGGGAGCCATGAGCAGTTCTTC. Encoded protein: CASSGGTSGSHEQFF.

The V and J genes are TRBV6-1 and TRBJ1-6; D is ambiguous. CDR3 length: 12 residues. V lost 5 bases and J lost 6, with 5 bases in between. Germline V gives CDR1 MNHNS, CDR2 SASEGT. The CDR3 spells CASSTSNSPLHF. CDR3 nucleotides: TGTGCCAGCAGTACCAGTAATTCACCCCTCCACTTT.